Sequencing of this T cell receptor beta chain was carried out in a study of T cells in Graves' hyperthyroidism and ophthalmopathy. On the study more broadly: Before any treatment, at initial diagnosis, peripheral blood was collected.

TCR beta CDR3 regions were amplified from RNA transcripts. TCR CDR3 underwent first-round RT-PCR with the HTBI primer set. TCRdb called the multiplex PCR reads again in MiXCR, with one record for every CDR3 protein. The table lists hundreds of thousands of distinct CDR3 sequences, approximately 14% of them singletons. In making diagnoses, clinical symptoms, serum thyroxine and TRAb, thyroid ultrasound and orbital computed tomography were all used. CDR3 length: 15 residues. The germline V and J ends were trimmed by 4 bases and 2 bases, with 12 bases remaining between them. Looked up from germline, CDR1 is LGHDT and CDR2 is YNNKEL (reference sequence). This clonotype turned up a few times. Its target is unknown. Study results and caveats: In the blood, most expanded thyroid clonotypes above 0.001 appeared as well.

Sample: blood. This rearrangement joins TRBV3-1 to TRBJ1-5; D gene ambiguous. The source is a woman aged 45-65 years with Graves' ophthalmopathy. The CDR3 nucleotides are TGTGCCAGCAGCCTGTTTAACCCCCGCAATCAGCCCCAGCATTTT. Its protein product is CASSLFNPRNQPQHF.